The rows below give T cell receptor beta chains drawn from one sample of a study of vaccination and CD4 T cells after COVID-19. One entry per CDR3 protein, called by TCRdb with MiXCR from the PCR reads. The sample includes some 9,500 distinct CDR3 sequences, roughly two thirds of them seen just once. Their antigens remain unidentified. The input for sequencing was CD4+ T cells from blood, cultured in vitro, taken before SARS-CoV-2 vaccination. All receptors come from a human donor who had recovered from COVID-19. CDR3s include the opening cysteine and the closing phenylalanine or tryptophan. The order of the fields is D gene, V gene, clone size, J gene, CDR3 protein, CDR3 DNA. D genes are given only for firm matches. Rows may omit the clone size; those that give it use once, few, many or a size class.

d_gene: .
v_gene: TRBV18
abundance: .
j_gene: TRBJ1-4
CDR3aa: CASSPPTGTRNEKLFF
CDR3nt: TGTGCCAGCTCACCACCCACAGGGACCAGGAATGAAAAACTGTTTTTT

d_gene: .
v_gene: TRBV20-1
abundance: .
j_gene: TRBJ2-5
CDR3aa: CSASLETQYF
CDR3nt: TGCAGTGCCTCACTAGAGACCCAGTACTTC

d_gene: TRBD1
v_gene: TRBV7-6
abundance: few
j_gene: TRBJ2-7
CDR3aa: CASRSQGASYEQYF
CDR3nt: TGTGCCAGCAGGTCACAGGGGGCGTCCTACGAGCAGTACTTC

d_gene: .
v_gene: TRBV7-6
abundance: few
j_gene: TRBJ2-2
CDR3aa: CASSVGLRGTGELFF
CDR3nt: TGTGCCAGCAGCGTTGGACTGCGAGGGACCGGGGAGCTGTTTTTT

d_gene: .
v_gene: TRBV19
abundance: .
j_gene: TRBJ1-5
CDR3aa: CASSIGTVSAQHF
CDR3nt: TGTGCCAGTAGTATAGGGACTGTTTCGGCCCAGCATTTT

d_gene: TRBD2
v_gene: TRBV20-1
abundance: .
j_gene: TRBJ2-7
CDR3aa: CSARDLLTSGSSYEQYF
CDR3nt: TGCAGTGCTAGAGACCTCTTAACTAGCGGGAGTTCCTACGAGCAGTACTTC

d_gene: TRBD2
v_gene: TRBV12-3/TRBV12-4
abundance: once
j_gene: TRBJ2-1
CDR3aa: CASSLDLAGASEQFF
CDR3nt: TGTGCCAGCAGTTTAGATCTAGCGGGAGCCAGTGAGCAGTTCTTC

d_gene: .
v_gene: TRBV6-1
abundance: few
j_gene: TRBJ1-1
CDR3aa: CASSSAAGAGGTEAFF
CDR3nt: TGTGCCAGCAGTAGTGCAGCGGGGGCGGGAGGGACTGAAGCTTTCTTT

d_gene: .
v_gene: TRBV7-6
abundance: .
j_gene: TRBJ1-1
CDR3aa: CASSERVGAEAFF
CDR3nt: TGTGCCAGCAGCGAAAGGGTAGGGGCTGAAGCTTTCTTT

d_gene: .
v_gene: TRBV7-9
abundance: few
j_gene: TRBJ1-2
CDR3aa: CASSFTGSNYGYTF
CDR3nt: TGTGCCAGCAGCTTTACAGGGAGTAACTATGGCTACACCTTC

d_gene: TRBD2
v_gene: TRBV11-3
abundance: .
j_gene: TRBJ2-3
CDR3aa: CASSTGTSGRTDTQYF
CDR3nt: TGTGCCAGCAGCACGGGGACTAGCGGGCGTACAGATACGCAGTATTTT

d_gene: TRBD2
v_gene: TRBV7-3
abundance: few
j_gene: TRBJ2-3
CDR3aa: CASSPLAGTDTQYF
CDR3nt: TGTGCCAGCAGCCCTCTAGCGGGAACAGATACGCAGTATTTT

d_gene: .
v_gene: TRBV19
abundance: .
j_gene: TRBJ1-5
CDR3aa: CASIDGGGTRQPQHF
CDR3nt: TGTGCCAGTATCGATGGGGGGGGCACTCGTCAGCCCCAGCATTTT

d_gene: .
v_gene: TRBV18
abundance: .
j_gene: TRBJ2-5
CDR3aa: CASSLQGSRSYQETQYF
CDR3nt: TGTGCCAGCTCGTTGCAGGGGTCCCGTTCGTACCAAGAGACCCAGTACTTC

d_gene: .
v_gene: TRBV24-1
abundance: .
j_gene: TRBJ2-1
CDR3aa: CATSDPGSSSYNEQFF
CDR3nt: TGTGCCACCAGTGACCCAGGATCGAGCTCCTACAATGAGCAGTTCTTC

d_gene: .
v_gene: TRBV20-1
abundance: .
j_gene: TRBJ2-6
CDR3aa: CSATGTASGANVLTF
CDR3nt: TGCAGTGCAACTGGGACGGCCTCTGGGGCCAACGTCCTGACTTTC

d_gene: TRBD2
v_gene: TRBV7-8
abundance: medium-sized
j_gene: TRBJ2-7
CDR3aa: CASSFGRWYEQYF
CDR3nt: TGTGCCAGCAGCTTCGGGAGGTGGTACGAGCAGTACTTC

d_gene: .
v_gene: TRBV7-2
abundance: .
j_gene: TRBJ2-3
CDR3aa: CASSVLDTQYF
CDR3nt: TGTGCCAGCAGCGTATTGGATACGCAGTATTTT

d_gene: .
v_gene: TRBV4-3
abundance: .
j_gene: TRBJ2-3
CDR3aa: CASSRERDPTDTQYF
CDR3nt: TGCGCCAGCAGCCGAGAACGTGACCCCACAGATACGCAGTATTTT

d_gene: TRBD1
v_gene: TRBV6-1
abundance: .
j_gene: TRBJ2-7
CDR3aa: CASSEAGTGGYEQYF
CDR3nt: TGTGCCAGCAGTGAAGCTGGGACAGGGGGCTACGAGCAGTACTTC

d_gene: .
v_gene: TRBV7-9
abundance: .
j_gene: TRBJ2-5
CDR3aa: CASSLAGARETQYF
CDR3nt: TGTGCCAGCAGCTTAGCAGGGGCTAGGGAGACCCAGTACTTC

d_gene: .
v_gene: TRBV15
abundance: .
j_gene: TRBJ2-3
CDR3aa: CATSRDVGDTQYF
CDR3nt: TGTGCCACCAGCAGAGATGTAGGAGATACGCAGTATTTT

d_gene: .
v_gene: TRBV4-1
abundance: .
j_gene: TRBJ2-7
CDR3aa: CASSQLEGPTAYEQYF
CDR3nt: TGCGCCAGCAGCCAGCTCGAGGGGCCGACTGCCTACGAGCAGTACTTC

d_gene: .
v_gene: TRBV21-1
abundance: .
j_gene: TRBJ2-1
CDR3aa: CASSKARRQDNNEQFF
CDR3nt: TGTGCCAGCAGCAAAGCGAGGAGACAGGACAACAATGAGCAGTTCTTC

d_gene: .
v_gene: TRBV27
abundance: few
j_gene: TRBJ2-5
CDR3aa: CASSFQETQYF
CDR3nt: TGTGCCAGCAGTTTCCAAGAGACCCAGTACTTC

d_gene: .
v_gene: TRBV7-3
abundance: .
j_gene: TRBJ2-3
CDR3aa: CASSLGSRTDTQYF
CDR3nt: TGTGCCAGCAGCTTAGGCTCCCGCACAGATACGCAGTATTTT

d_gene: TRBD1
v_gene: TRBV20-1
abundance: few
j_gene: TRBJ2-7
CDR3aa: CSASGQGGEQYF
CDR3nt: TGCAGTGCGAGTGGACAGGGTGGAGAGCAGTACTTC

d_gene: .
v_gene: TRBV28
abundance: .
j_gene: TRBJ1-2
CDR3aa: CASRVSSREKGYTF
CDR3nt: TGTGCCAGCAGAGTCTCTTCCAGGGAGAAAGGCTACACCTTC

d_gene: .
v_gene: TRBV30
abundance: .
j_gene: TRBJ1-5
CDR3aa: CAWSWDGNQPQHF
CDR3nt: TGTGCCTGGAGTTGGGACGGCAATCAGCCCCAGCATTTT

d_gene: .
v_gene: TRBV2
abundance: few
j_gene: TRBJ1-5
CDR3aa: CASSREAQPQHF
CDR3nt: TGTGCCAGCAGCAGGGAGGCCCAGCCCCAGCATTTT

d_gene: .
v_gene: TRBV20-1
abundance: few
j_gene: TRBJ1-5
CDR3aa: CSAREGSSWGRPQHF
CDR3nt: TGCAGTGCTAGAGAAGGCAGCTCTTGGGGCCGGCCCCAGCATTTT

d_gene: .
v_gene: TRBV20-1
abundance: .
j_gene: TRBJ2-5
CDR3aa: CSASSPEGETQYF
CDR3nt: TGCAGTGCTAGTTCCCCAGAGGGAGAGACCCAGTACTTC

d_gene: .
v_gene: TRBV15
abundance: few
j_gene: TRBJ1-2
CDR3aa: CATSRGGTIVYTF
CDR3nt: TGTGCCACCAGCAGAGGTGGGACCATCGTCTACACCTTC

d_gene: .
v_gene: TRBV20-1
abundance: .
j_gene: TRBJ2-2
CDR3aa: CGAATNTGELFF
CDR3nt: TGCGGTGCTGCTACGAACACCGGGGAGCTGTTTTTT

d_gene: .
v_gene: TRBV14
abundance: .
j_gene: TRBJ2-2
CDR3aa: CASSQDGRRYNTGELFF
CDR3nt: TGTGCCAGCAGCCAAGATGGTCGCAGGTATAACACCGGGGAGCTGTTTTTT

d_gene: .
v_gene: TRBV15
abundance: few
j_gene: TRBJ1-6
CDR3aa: CATSTTNSYNSPLHF
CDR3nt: TGTGCCACCAGCACCACGAACTCCTATAATTCACCCCTCCACTTT

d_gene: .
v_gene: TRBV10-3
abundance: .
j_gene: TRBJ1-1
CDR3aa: CAISEAGVNTEAFF
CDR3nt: TGTGCCATCAGTGAGGCGGGGGTTAACACTGAAGCTTTCTTT

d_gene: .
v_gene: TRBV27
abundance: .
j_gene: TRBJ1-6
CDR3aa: CASTAAGLKNSPLHF
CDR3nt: TGTGCCAGCACCGCCGCGGGGCTGAAGAATTCACCCCTCCACTTT

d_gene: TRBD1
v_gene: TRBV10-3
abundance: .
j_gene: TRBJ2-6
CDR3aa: CAISPGTGIGANVLTF
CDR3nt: TGTGCCATCAGTCCCGGGACAGGGATCGGGGCCAACGTCCTGACTTTC

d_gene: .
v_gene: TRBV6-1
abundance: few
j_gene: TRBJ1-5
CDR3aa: CASSNFNQPQHF
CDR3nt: TGTGCCAGCAGCAATTTCAATCAGCCCCAGCATTTT

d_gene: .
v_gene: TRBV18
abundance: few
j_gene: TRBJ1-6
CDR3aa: CASSPPRSSSYNSPLHF
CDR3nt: TGTGCCAGCTCACCACCCAGGTCCTCCTCCTATAATTCACCCCTCCACTTT

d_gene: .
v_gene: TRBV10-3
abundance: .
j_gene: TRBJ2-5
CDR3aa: CAISDLGRTQETQYF
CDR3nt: TGTGCCATCAGTGACCTAGGACGGACTCAAGAGACCCAGTACTTC

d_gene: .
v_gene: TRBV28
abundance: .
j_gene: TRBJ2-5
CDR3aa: CASSFVRGATQYF
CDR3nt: TGTGCCAGCAGTTTTGTCAGGGGGGCGACCCAGTACTTC

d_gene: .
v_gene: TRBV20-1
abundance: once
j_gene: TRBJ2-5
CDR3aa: CSARGTRPQETQYF
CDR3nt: TGCAGTGCTAGAGGGACACGGCCCCAAGAGACCCAGTACTTC

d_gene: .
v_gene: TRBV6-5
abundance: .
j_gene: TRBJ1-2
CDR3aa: CASSYSMRGWGYTF
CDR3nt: TGTGCCAGCAGTTACTCGATGAGGGGATGGGGCTACACCTTC

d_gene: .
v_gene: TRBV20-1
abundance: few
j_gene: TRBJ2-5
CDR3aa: CSAPRQGGETQYF
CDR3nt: TGCAGTGCCCCTCGGCAGGGTGGAGAGACCCAGTACTTC

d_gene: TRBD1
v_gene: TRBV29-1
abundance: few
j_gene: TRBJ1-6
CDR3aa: CSVGTGGDSALHF
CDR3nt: TGCAGCGTTGGAACAGGGGGGGATTCGGCCCTCCACTTT

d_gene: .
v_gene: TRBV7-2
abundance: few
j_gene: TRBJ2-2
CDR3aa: CASSPPTRQTSGELFF
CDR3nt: TGTGCCAGCAGCCCGCCTACGCGTCAGACGTCCGGGGAGCTGTTTTTT

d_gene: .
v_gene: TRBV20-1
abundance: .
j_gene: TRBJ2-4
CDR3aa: CSALKGPGRNIQYF
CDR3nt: TGCAGTGCCCTTAAAGGACCAGGGCGTAACATTCAGTACTTC

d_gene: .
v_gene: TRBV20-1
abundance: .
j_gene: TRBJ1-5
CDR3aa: CSARVTGHSNQPQHF
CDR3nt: TGCAGTGCTAGAGTGACGGGACATAGCAATCAGCCCCAGCATTTT

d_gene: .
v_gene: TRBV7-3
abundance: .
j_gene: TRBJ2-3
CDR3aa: CASSLGTASGTDTQYF
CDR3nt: TGTGCCAGCAGCTTAGGGACGGCCTCGGGCACAGATACGCAGTATTTT

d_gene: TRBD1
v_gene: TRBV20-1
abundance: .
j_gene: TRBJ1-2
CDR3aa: CSADRGRRGYTF
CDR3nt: TGCAGTGCGGACAGGGGGCGCAGGGGCTACACCTTC

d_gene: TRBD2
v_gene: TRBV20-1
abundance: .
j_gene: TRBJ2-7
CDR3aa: CSASITGTSGSYEQYF
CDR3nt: TGCAGTGCTTCAATTACCGGGACTAGCGGGAGCTACGAGCAGTACTTC

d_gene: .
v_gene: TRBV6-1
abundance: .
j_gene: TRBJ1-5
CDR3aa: CASSDTDLSNQPQHF
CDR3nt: TGTGCCAGCAGTGACACAGACCTAAGCAATCAGCCCCAGCATTTT

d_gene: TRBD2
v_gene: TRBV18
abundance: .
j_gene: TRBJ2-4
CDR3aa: CASSPTSGQNIQYF
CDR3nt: TGTGCCAGCTCACCAACTAGCGGGCAAAACATTCAGTACTTC